This record concerns one TCR beta chain sequence. Its recognized antigen is unknown. Base qualities are missing; no much larger clone stands one base away. This specimen comes from a study of shared T cell receptors in the human thymus listed by TCRdb under 2021. A note on the overall study: The study examined how self-reactive, shared T-cell receptor alpha chains are generated in the human thymus.

From V the trimming removes 5 bases and from J it removes 0 bases, while the gene matches leave 10 bases of the junction unaccounted for. Spanning cysteine to phenylalanine, the CDR3 consists of 16 amino acids. Left in the record is the CDR3 DNA by itself, 48 bases read in frame from the first base. CDR1 and CDR2, looked up from the germline V gene, are LGHNT and FRNRAP. The library was generated by the immunoSEQ multiplex PCR assay. Drawn from immuneACCESS, this table holds only the in-frame rearrangements with V and J called that TCRdb kept. Clones are partly lost; checked studies trace under half to an unresolved V gene and leave the rest unexplained. This sample has around 340,000 clones in its table, and approximately 95% of those were observed once. The top ten clonotypes cover approximately 0.02% of the sample.

The source is a human donor. This receptor chain uses TRBV12-5 and TRBJ2-7; 7 nucleotides in the junction match TRBD2. The sequenced material came from thymocytes. The CDR3: CASGPPGREASYEQYF. The DNA sequence follows: TGTGCTAGTGGTCCCCCGGGGAGGGAGGCCTCCTACGAGCAGTACTTC.